This TCR beta chain was sequenced in a study of CD8+ T cells in alopecia areata. The treatment here: oral pan-JAK inhibitor, 5-10 mg twice daily. V was clipped by 4 bases and J by 4 bases, with 13 bases between them. The germline CDR1 and CDR2 sequences are GTSNPN and SVGIG (reference sequence). This CDR3 contains 13 residues. Extracted from the samples, RNA was reverse transcribed into cDNA to serve as the sequencing template. Generated by immunoSEQ multiplex PCR, the TCRdb table keeps only in-frame clones and is missing some. The sample lists about 210,000 clones; roughly two fifths were seen once. Sequencing was performed on CD4+ T cells sorted from blood, taken at roughly week 30, from a patient treated with tofacitinib. The chain carries TRBV30 and TRBJ1-1; the D gene is possibly TRBD1 (5 bases). The receptor was isolated from a human donor with alopecia areata. The CDR3 DNA is TGTGCCTGGAACGGGGGGGAGAGCACTGAAGCTTTCTTT. As protein: CAWNGGESTEAFF.